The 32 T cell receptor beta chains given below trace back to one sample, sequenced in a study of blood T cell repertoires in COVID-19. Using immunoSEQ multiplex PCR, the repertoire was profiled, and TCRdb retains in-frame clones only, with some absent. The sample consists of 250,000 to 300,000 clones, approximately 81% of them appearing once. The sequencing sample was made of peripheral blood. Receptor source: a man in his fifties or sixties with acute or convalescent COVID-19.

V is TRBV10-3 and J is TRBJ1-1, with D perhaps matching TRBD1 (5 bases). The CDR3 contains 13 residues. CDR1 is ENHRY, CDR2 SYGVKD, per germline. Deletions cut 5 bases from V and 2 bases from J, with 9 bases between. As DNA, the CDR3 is TGTGCCATCAGTTTGACAGACAACACTGAAGCTTTCTTT. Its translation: CAISLTDNTEAFF.

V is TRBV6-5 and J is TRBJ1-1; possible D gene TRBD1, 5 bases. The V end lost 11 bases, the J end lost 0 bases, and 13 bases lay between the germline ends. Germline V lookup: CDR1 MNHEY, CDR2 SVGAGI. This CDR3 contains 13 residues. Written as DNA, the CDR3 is TGTGCCGGACAATCTACGGTGAACACTGAAGCTTTCTTT. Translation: CAGQSTVNTEAFF.

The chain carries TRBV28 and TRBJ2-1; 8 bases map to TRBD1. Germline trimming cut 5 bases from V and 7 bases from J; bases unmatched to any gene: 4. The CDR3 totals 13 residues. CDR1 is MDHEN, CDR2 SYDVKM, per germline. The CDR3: CASSNRGNNEQFF. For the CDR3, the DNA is TGTGCCAGCAGTAACAGGGGGAATAATGAGCAGTTCTTC.

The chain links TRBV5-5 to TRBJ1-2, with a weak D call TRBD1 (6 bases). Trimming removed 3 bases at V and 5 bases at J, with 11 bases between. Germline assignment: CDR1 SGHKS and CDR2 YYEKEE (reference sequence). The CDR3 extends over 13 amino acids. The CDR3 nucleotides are TGTGCCAGCAGCTATAGGGACAAGTATGGCTACACCTTC. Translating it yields CASSYRDKYGYTF.

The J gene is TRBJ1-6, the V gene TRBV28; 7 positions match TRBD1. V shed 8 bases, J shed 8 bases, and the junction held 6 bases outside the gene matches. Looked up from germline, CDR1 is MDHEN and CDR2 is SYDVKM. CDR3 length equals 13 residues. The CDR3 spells CASYRQGDSPLHF. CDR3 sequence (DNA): TGTGCCAGCTACAGACAGGGTGATTCACCCCTCCACTTT.

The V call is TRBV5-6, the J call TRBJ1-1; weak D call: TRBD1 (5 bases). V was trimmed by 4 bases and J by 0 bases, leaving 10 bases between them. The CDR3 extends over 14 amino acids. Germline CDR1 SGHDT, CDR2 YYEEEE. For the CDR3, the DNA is TGTGCCAGCAGCCCCCGGACACTGAACACTGAAGCTTTCTTT. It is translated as CASSPRTLNTEAFF.

The DNA of the CDR3 is TGTGCCACGTCAAGGCGGGGTGGAAACACCATATATTTT. This translates into CATSRRGGNTIYF. This chain links TRBV2 with TRBJ1-3; D gene uncertain. Germline-derived CDR1 and CDR2 are SNHLY and FYNNEI. With 10 bases removed from V and 3 bases from J, the gap between germline ends came to 13 bases. The length of the CDR3 is 13 residues.

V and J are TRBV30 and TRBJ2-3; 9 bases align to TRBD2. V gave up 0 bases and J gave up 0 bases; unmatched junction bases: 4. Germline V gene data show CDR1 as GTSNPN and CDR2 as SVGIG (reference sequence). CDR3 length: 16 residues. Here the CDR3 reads CAWSVGSGGSTDTQYF. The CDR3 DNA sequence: TGTGCCTGGAGTGTGGGTAGCGGGGGCAGCACAGATACGCAGTATTTT.

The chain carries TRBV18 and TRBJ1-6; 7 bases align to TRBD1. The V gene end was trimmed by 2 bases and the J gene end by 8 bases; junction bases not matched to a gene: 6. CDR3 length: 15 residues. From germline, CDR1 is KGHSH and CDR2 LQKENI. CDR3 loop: CASSPFRGSDSPLHF. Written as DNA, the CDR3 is TGTGCCAGCTCACCATTCAGGGGGAGTGATTCACCCCTCCACTTT.

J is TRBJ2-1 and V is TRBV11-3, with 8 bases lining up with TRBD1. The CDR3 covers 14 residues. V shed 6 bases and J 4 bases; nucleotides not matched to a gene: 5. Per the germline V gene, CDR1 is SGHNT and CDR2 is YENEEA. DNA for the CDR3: TGTGCCAGCAGTTTAAGGGACAGGTACAATGAGCAGTTCTTC. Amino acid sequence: CASSLRDRYNEQFF.

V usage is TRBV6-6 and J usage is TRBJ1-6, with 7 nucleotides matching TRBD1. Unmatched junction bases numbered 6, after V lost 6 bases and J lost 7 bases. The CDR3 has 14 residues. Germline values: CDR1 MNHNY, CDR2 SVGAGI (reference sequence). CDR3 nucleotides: TGTGCCAGCAGAAACGGACAGGCAAATTCACCCCTCCACTTT. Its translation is CASRNGQANSPLHF.

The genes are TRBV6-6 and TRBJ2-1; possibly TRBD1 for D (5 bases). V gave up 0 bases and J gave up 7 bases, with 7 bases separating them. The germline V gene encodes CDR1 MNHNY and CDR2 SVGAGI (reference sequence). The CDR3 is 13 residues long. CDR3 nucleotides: TGTGCCAGCAGTTACTCGGCAGGGAATGAGCAGTTCTTC. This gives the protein CASSYSAGNEQFF.

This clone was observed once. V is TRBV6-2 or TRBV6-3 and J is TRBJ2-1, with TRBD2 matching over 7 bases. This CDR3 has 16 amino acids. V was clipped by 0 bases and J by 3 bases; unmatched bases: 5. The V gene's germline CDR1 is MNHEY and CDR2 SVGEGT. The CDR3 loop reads CASSYSGGSGYNEQFF. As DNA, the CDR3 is TGTGCCAGCAGTTACTCGGGCGGGAGTGGCTACAATGAGCAGTTCTTC.

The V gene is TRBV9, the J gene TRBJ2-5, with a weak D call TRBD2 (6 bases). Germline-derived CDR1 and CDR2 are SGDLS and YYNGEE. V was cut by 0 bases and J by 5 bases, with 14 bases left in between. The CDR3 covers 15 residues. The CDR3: CASSVVGSGVETQYF. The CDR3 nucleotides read TGTGCCAGCAGCGTAGTCGGGAGTGGAGTGGAGACCCAGTACTTC.

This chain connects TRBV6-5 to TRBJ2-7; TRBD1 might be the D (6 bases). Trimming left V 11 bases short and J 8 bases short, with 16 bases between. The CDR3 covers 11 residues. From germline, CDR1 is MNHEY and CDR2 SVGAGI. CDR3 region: CAGLVQGKQYF. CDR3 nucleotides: TGTGCCGGTCTCGTACAGGGTAAGCAGTACTTC.

The CDR3 loop reads CASSLATTIVRGTYNEQFF. The CDR3 coding sequence is TGTGCCAGCAGCTTAGCAACCACCATTGTTCGGGGAACCTACAATGAGCAGTTCTTC. V is TRBV7-9 and J is TRBJ2-1; tentatively, D is TRBD2 (5 bases). The V and J ends lost 0 bases and 2 bases respectively, with 20 bases between them. This CDR3 spans 19 amino acids. Germline loops: CDR1 SEHNR, CDR2 FQNEAQ (reference sequence).

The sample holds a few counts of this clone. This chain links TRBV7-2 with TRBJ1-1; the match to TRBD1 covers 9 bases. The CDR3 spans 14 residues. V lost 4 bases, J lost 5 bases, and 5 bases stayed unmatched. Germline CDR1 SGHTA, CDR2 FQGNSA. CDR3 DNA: TGTGCCAGCAGCTGGGGGGACAGGGCGACTGAAGCTTTCTTT. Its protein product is CASSWGDRATEAFF. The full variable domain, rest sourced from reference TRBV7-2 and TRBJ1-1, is GAGVSQSPSNKVTEKGKDVELRCDPISGHTALYWYRQSLGQGLEFLIYFQGNSAPDKSGLPSDRFSAERTGGSVSTLTIQRTQQEDSAVYLCASSWGDRATEAFFGQGTRLTVV.

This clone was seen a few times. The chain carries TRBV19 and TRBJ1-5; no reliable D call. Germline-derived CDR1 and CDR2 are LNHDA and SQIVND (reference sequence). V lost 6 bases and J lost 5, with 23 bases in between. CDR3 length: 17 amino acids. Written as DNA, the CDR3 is TGTGCCAGTAGCATTCTCGTAAGGAGGGTTGGTGATCAGCCCCAGCATTTT. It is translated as CASSILVRRVGDQPQHF. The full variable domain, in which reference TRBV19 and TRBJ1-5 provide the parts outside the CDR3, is DGGITQSPKYLFRKEGQNVTLSCEQNLNHDAMYWYRQDPGQGLRLIYYSQIVNDFQKGDIAEGYSVSREKKESFPLTVTSAQKNPTAFYLCASSILVRRVGDQPQHFGDGTRLSIL.

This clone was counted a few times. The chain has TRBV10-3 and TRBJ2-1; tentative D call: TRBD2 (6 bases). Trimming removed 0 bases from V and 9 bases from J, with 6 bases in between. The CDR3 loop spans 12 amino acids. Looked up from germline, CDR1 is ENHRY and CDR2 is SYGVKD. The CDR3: CAISESSGEQFF. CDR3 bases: TGTGCCATCAGTGAGTCTAGCGGTGAGCAGTTCTTC.

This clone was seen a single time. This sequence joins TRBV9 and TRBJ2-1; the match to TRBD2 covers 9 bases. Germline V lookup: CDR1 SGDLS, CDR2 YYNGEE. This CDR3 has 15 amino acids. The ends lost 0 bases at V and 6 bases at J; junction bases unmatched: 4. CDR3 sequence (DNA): TGTGCCAGCAGCGTAGCCATAGCGGGGGTCAATGAGCAGTTCTTC. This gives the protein CASSVAIAGVNEQFF.

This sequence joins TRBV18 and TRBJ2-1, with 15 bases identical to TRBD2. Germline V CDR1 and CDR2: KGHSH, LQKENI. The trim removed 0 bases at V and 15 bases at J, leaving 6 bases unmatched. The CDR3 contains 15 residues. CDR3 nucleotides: TGTGCCAGCTCACCACCGCGGACTAGCGGGAGGGAAATGTTCTTC. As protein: CASSPPRTSGREMFF.

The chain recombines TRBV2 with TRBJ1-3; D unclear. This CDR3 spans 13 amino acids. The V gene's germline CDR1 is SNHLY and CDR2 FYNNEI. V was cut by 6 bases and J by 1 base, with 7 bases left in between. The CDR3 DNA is TGTGCCAGCAGCCCCAATTCTGGAAACACCATATATTTT. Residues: CASSPNSGNTIYF.

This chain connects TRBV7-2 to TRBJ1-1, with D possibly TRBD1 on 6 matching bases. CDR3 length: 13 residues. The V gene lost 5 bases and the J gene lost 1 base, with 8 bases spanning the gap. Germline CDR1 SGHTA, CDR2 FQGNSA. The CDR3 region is CASSTQGNTEAFF. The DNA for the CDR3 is TGTGCCAGCAGCACACAGGGGAACACTGAAGCTTTCTTT.

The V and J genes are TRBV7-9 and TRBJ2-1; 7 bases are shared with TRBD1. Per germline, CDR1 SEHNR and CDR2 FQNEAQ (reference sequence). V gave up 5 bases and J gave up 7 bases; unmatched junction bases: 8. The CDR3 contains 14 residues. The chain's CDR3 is CASSQRQGGNEQFF. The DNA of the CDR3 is TGTGCCAGCAGCCAACGACAGGGCGGGAATGAGCAGTTCTTC.

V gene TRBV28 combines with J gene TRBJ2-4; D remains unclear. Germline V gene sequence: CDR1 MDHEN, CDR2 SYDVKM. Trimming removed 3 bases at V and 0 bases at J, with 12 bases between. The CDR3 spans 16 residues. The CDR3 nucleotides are TGTGCCAGCAGTTTCAGTCTTTCGCTAGCCAAAAACATTCAGTACTTC. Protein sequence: CASSFSLSLAKNIQYF.

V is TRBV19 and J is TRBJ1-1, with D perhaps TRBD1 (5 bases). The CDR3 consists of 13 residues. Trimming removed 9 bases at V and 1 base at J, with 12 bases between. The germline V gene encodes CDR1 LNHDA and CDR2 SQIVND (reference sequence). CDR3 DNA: TGTGCCAGCAAGCACGGGGGGAACACTGAAGCTTTCTTT. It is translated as CASKHGGNTEAFF.

The CDR3 sequence is CASSHAGGYWNEQFF. The DNA for the CDR3 is TGTGCCAGCAGCCACGCAGGGGGGTACTGGAATGAGCAGTTCTTC. The genes are TRBV14 and TRBJ2-1; perhaps TRBD1 as D (7 bases). V dropped 3 bases and J dropped 7 bases, with 16 bases sitting between them. Germline values: CDR1 SGHDN, CDR2 FVKESK. The CDR3 consists of 15 residues.

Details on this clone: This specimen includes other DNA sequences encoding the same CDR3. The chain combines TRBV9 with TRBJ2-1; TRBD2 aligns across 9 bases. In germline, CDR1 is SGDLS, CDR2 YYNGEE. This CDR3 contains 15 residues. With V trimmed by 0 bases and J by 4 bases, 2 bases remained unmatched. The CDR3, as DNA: TGTGCCAGCAGCGTAGGTCTAGCGGGGTACAATGAGCAGTTCTTC. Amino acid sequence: CASSVGLAGYNEQFF.

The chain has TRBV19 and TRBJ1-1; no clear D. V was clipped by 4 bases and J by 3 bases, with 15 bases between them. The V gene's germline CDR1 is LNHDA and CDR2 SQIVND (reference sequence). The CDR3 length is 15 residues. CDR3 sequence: CASSTRPVMDTEAFF. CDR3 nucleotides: TGTGCCAGTAGTACTCGCCCGGTTATGGACACTGAAGCTTTCTTT.

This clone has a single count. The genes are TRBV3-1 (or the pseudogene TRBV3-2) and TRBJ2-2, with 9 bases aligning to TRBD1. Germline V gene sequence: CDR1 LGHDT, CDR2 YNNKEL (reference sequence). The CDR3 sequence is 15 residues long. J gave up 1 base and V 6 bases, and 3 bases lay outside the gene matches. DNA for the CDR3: TGTGCCAGCAGAAGGACAGGGGAGAACACCGGGGAGCTGTTTTTT. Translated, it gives CASRRTGENTGELFF.

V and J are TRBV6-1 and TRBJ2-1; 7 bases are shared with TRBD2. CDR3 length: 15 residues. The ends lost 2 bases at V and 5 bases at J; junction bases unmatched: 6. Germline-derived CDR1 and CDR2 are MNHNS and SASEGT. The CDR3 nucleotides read TGTGCCAGCAGTGAATACGAGGGAGGGGACAATGAGCAGTTCTTC. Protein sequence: CASSEYEGGDNEQFF.

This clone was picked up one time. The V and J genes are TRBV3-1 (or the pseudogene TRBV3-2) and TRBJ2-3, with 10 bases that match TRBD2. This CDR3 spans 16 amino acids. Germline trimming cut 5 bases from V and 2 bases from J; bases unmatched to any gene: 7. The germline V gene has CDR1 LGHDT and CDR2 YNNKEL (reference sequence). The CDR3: CASSSRTSGLTDTQYF. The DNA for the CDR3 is TGTGCCAGCAGCTCTCGGACTAGCGGCCTCACAGATACGCAGTATTTT.